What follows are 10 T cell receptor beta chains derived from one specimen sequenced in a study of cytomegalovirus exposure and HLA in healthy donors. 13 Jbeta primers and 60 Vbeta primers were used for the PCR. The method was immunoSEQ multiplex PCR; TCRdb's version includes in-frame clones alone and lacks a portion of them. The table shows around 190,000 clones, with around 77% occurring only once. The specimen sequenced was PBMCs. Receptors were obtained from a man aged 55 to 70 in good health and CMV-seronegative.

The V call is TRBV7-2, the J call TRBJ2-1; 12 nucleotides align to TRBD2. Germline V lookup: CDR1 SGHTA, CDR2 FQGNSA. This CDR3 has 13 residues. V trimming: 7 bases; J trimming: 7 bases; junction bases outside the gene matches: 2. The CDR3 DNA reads TGTGCCAGCAAGACTAGCGGGAGAAATGAGCAGTTCTTC. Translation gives CASKTSGRNEQFF. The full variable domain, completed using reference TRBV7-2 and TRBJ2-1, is GAGVSQSPSNKVTEKGKDVELRCDPISGHTALYWYRQSLGQGLEFLIYFQGNSAPDKSGLPSDRFSAERTGGSVSTLTIQRTQQEDSAVYLCASKTSGRNEQFFGPGTRLTVL.

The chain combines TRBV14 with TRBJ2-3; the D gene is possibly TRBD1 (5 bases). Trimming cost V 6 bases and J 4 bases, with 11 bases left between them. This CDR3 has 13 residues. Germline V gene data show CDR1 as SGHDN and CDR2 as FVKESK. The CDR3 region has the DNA TGTGCCAGCAGGAGGCTAGGGGCAGATACGCAGTATTTT. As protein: CASRRLGADTQYF. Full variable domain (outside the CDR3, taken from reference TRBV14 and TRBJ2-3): EAGVTQFPSHSVIEKGQTVTLRCDPISGHDNLYWYRRVMGKEIKFLLHFVKESKQDESGMPNNRFLAERTGGTYSTLKVQPAELEDSGVYFCASRRLGADTQYFGPGTRLTVL.

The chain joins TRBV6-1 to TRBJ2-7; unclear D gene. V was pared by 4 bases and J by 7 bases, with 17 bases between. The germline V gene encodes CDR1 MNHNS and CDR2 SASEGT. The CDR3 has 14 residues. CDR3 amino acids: CASSAVTIHREQYF. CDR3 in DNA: TGTGCCAGCAGTGCAGTTACAATACATCGTGAGCAGTACTTC.

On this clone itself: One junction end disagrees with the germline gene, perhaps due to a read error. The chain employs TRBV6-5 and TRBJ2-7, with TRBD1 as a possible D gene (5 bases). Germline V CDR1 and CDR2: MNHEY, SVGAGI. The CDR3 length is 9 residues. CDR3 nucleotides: TGTGCCAGCAGTTACTCAAAGGGGTTC. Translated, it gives CASSYSKGF.

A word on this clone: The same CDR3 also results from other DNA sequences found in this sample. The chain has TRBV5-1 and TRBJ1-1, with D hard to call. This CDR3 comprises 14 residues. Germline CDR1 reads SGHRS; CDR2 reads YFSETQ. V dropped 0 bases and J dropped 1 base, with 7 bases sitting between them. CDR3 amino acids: CASSLGPGNTEAFF. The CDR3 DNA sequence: TGCGCCAGCAGCTTGGGACCGGGGAACACTGAAGCTTTCTTT.

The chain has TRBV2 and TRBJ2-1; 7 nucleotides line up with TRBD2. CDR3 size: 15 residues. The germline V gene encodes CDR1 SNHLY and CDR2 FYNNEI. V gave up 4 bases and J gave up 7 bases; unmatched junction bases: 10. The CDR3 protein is CASSGETSPLNEQFF. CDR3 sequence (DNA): TGTGCCAGCAGTGGTGAGACTAGCCCCCTAAATGAGCAGTTCTTC.

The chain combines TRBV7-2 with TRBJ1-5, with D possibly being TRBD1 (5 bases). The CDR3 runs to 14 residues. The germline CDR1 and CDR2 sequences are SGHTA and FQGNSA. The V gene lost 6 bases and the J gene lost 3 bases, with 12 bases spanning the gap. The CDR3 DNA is TGTGCCAGCAGTTCGAAAGGGGACAATCAGCCCCAGCATTTT. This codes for CASSSKGDNQPQHF.

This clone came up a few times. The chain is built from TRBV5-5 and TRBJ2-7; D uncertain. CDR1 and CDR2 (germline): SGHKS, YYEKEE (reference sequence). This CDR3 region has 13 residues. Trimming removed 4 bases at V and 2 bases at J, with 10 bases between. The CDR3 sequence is CASSPDTAYEQYF. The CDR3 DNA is TGTGCCAGCAGCCCCGACACCGCCTACGAGCAGTACTTC.

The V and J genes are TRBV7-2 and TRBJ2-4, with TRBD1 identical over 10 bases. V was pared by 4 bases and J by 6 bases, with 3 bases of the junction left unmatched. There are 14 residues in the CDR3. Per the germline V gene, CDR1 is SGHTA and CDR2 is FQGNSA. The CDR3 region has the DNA TGTGCCAGCAGCTATGGGACAGGGGTAAACATTCAGTACTTC. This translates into CASSYGTGVNIQYF. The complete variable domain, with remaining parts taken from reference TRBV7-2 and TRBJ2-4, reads GAGVSQSPSNKVTEKGKDVELRCDPISGHTALYWYRQSLGQGLEFLIYFQGNSAPDKSGLPSDRFSAERTGGSVSTLTIQRTQQEDSAVYLCASSYGTGVNIQYFGAGTRLSVL.

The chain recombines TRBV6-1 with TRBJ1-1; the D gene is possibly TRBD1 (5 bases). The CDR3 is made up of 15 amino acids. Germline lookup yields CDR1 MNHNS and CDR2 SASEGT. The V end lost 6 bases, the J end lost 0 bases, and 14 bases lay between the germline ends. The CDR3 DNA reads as TGTGCCAGCAGACACCAGGGTAACATGAACACTGAAGCTTTCTTT. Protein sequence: CASRHQGNMNTEAFF.